This TCR beta chain was recovered during a study of OX40 agonist ivuxolimab in advanced cancers. On the study more broadly: At just under 85% male, the cohort had a mean age of approximately 60 years, ranging from about 23 to 79. Study-wide results and limits: Partly responding patients at 0.1-3.0 mg/kg showed some of the smallest clonal expansion.

A note on this clone: No antigen is known for it.

The germline gives CDR1 LNHDA, CDR2 SQIVND (reference sequence). There are 14 residues in the CDR3. J was trimmed by 4 bases and V by 4 bases; bases with no gene match: 5. The method was immunoSEQ multiplex PCR; TCRdb's version includes in-frame clones alone and lacks a portion of them. This sample has about 40,000 clones, with about 85% found just once. The receptor's source is an adult with an advanced solid tumor such as melanoma, head and neck, liver or kidney cancer. The chain combines TRBV19 with TRBJ1-1, with TRBD1 matching over 8 bases. Material: CD4+ or CD8+ T cells sorted from blood, obtained in a trial of the OX40 agonist ivuxolimab. The DNA of the CDR3 is TGTGCCAGTAGTAGGACAGGGCCGGGCACTGAAGCTTTCTTT. This sequence encodes CASSRTGPGTEAFF.